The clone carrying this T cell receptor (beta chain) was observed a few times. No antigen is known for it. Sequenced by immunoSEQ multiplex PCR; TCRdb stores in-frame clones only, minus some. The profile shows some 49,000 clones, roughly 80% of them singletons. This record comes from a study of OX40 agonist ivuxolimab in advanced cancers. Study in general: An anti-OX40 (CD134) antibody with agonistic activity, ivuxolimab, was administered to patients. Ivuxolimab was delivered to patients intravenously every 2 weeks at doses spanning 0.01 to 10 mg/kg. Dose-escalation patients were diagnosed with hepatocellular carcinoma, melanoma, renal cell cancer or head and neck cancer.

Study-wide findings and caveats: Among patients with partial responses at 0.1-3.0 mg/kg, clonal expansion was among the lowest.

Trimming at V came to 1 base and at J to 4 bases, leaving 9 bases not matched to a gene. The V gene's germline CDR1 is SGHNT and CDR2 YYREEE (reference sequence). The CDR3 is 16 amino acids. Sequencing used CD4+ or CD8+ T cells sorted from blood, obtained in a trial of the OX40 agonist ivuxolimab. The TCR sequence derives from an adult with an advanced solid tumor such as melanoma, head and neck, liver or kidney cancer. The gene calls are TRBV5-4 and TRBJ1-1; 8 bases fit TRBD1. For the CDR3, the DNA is TGTGCCAGCAGCTTGTCTCAGGGGGCGATTCGCACTGAAGCTTTCTTT. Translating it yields CASSLSQGAIRTEAFF.